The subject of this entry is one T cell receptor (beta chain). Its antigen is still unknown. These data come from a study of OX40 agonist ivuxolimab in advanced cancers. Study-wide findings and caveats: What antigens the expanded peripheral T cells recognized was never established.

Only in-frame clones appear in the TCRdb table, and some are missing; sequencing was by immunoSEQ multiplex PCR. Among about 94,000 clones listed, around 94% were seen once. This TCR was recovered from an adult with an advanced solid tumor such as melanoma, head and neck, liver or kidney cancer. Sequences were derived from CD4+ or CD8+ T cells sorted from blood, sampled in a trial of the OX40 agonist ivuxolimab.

For the CDR3, the DNA is TGTGCCAGCAGTCGCTTAGCGGGACCCTACGAGCAGTACTTC. This codes for CASSRLAGPYEQYF. The V and J genes are TRBV6-5 and TRBJ2-7, with 8 bases lining up with TRBD2. Germline-derived CDR1 and CDR2 are MNHEY and SVGAGI. The V and J ends lost 5 bases and 2 bases, in that order; junction bases with no gene match: 5. This CDR3 is 14 amino acids long.